The 24 T cell receptor beta chains below were found in one sample sequenced in a study of T cells in localized non-small cell lung cancer. Clones were read by immunoSEQ multiplex PCR, and TCRdb kept only the in-frame ones, dropping some. The sample holds tens of thousands of clones; around 82% are singletons and the top ten take 9.5%. The sample consisted of peripheral blood, taken before any cancer treatment. The receptors shown here come from a female donor over 55 with stage I lung adenocarcinoma.

The rearrangement joins TRBV6-6 to TRBJ1-4, with 9 bases fitting TRBD1. CDR1 MNHNY and CDR2 SVGAGI come from the germline V gene (reference sequence). Germline trimming cut 0 bases from V and 5 bases from J; bases unmatched to any gene: 1. This CDR3 comprises 15 residues. In DNA, the CDR3 is TGTGCCAGCAGTTACTCAGGGACAGGGAATGAAAAACTGTTTTTT. Protein: CASSYSGTGNEKLFF.

J is TRBJ2-1 and V is TRBV27, with 15 bases that match TRBD2. V lost 5 bases and J lost 4; bases outside the gene matches: 3. The germline V gene has CDR1 MNHEY and CDR2 SMNVEV (reference sequence). The CDR3 runs 16 residues. CDR3 in DNA: TGTGCCAGCAGTGGACTAGCGGGAGGGTATTACAATGAGCAGTTCTTC. It codes for CASSGLAGGYYNEQFF.

The table lists this clone with a count of one. The V call is TRBV7-2, the J call TRBJ1-1; D not resolved. Trimming shortened V by 2 bases and J by 1 base, and 5 bases separated the two germline ends. The CDR3 is 13 residues long. Germline V gene data show CDR1 as SGHTA and CDR2 as FQGNSA. The CDR3 sequence: CASSLTTNTEAFF. DNA for the CDR3: TGTGCCAGCAGCTTAACGACGAACACTGAAGCTTTCTTT.

This sequence joins TRBV5-1 and TRBJ1-1; TRBD1 aligns across 10 bases. The V gene's germline CDR1 is SGHRS and CDR2 YFSETQ. The J segment lost 1 base and the V segment lost 4 bases, leaving 4 bases of the junction unmatched. The CDR3 contains 15 residues. In DNA form, the CDR3 reads TGCGCCAGCAGCCTGAGGACAGGGGGGAACACTGAAGCTTTCTTT. It codes for CASSLRTGGNTEAFF.

The rearrangement uses TRBV2 and TRBJ2-5; D is ambiguous. CDR1 SNHLY and CDR2 FYNNEI come from the germline V gene. The ends were cut back, 6 bases at V and 3 bases at J, with 14 bases in the middle. The CDR3 loop spans 14 amino acids. The CDR3 spells CASSLTVSKETQYF. CDR3 nucleotides: TGTGCCAGCAGCTTAACCGTTAGTAAAGAGACCCAGTACTTC.

The chain is built from TRBV27 and TRBJ2-5; D tentatively fits TRBD1 or TRBD2 (5 bases each). V lost 5 bases and J 4 bases, leaving 17 bases between the germline ends. CDR3 length equals 15 residues. The germline CDR1 and CDR2 sequences are MNHEY and SMNVEV (reference sequence). The CDR3 loop reads CASSQGLRGRETQYF. CDR3 sequence (DNA): TGTGCCAGCAGTCAAGGGCTACGGGGACGAGAGACCCAGTACTTC.

A single count supports this clone. The genes are TRBV19 and TRBJ1-5; no clear D gene. This CDR3 contains 15 residues. Germline CDR1 and CDR2: LNHDA and SQIVND (reference sequence). The V and J ends lost 6 bases and 1 base respectively, with 13 bases between them. The CDR3 is CASSPNEGSNQPQHF. DNA of the CDR3: TGTGCCAGTAGCCCCAACGAGGGAAGCAATCAGCCCCAGCATTTT.

This clone showed up many times. The rearrangement joins TRBV30 to TRBJ2-1, with TRBD2 matching 7 bases. CDR3 length: 15 amino acids. Germline CDR1 reads GTSNPN; CDR2 reads SVGIG (reference sequence). V gave up 2 bases and J gave up 4 bases; unmatched junction bases: 8. CDR3: CAWSRSLAVYNEQFF. CDR3 coding DNA: TGTGCCTGGAGTCGGTCGCTAGCGGTATACAATGAGCAGTTCTTC. Based on the CDR3 plus reference TRBV30 and TRBJ2-1, the full variable domain is SQTIHQWPATLVQPVGSPLSLECTVEGTSNPNLYWYRQAAGRGLQLLFYSVGIGQISSEVPQNLSASRPQDRQFILSSKKLLLSDSGFYLCAWSRSLAVYNEQFFGPGTRLTVL.

The chain has TRBV5-4 and TRBJ1-2; 8 nucleotides align to TRBD1. This CDR3 region has 16 residues. V lost 0 bases, J lost 8 bases, and 12 bases stayed unmatched. CDR1 and CDR2 (germline): SGHNT, YYREEE (reference sequence). The CDR3 region has the DNA TGTGCCAGCAGCTTGGCCCAGGGGGCAGGGATTTTCGGCTACACCTTC. Amino acids: CASSLAQGAGIFGYTF.

V is TRBV19 and J is TRBJ2-1, with 13 bases that match TRBD2. Germline trimming cut 8 bases from V and 6 bases from J; bases unmatched to any gene: 4. Germline V gene sequence: CDR1 LNHDA, CDR2 SQIVND (reference sequence). The CDR3 is made up of 14 amino acids. CDR3 in DNA: TGTGCCAGTCTACTAGCGGGAGGGAGCAATGAGCAGTTCTTC. The encoded protein is CASLLAGGSNEQFF.

This rearrangement joins TRBV15 to TRBJ2-1; 7 bases line up with TRBD2. This CDR3 region has 16 residues. J lost 6 bases, V lost 0 bases, and 8 bases had no gene match. Germline loops: CDR1 LNHNV, CDR2 YYDKDF (reference sequence). Here the CDR3 reads CATSRDRSGAGNEQFF. CDR3 nucleotide sequence: TGTGCCACCAGCAGAGATCGGAGCGGGGCAGGCAATGAGCAGTTCTTC.

J is TRBJ1-4 and V is TRBV15, with 9 bases fitting TRBD1. CDR1 and CDR2 from the germline V gene are LNHNV and YYDKDF (reference sequence). The CDR3 runs to 15 residues. The J segment lost 8 bases and the V segment lost 3 bases, leaving 7 bases of the junction unmatched. CDR3 coding DNA: TGTGCCACCAGCAGGGCAGGACAGGGGACAGAAAAACTGTTTTTT. Translated, it gives CATSRAGQGTEKLFF.

The gene calls are TRBV29-1 and TRBJ2-1, with 11 bases aligning to TRBD2. The CDR3 spans 16 residues. CDR1 is SQVTM, CDR2 ANQGSEA, per germline. After removal of 1 base from V and 4 bases from J, the junction contained 6 bases not matched to a gene. CDR3 coding DNA: TGCAGCGTTGAAGGGCTAGCGGGAGGACCGTACAATGAGCAGTTCTTC. Translation gives CSVEGLAGGPYNEQFF.

This sequence joins TRBV4-1 and TRBJ1-4, with TRBD1 as a possible D gene (5 bases). The CDR3 has 14 residues. V dropped 1 base and J dropped 7 bases, with 10 bases sitting between them. The germline gives CDR1 MGHRA, CDR2 YSYEKL. In nucleotides, the CDR3 is TGCGCCAGCAGCCAAGGGGGGAGTGGTGAAAAACTGTTTTTT. Translation gives CASSQGGSGEKLFF.

The CDR3 bases are TGTGCCAGCAGCTTAGCGACCGTGCAGGATACGCAGTATTTT. It yields the protein CASSLATVQDTQYF. V and J are TRBV7-2 and TRBJ2-3; D is undetermined. The CDR3 extends over 14 amino acids. Deletions cut 0 bases from V and 6 bases from J, with 10 bases between. Germline V gene lookup returns CDR1 SGHTA and CDR2 FQGNSA. The whole variable domain, remainder taken from reference TRBV7-2 and TRBJ2-3, is GAGVSQSPSNKVTEKGKDVELRCDPISGHTALYWYRQSLGQGLEFLIYFQGNSAPDKSGLPSDRFSAERTGGSVSTLTIQRTQQEDSAVYLCASSLATVQDTQYFGPGTRLTVL.

The chain has TRBV7-8 and TRBJ2-7; 14 bases map to TRBD2. Germline CDR1 reads SGHVS; CDR2 reads FQNEAQ. The CDR3 runs to 18 residues. V trimming: 5 bases; J trimming: 0 bases; junction bases outside the gene matches: 9. The CDR3 sequence is CASSLRTSGGPSSYEQYF. CDR3 nucleotides: TGTGCCAGCAGCCTACGGACTAGCGGGGGGCCTAGCTCCTACGAGCAGTACTTC.

This clone came up once. The chain employs TRBV9 and TRBJ1-5; a possible D gene is TRBD1 (5 bases). The germline V gene encodes CDR1 SGDLS and CDR2 YYNGEE. The germline V and J ends were trimmed by 3 bases and 0 bases, with 13 bases remaining between them. This CDR3 has 16 amino acids. CDR3 nucleotides: TGTGCCAGCAGCGGAAAGGGACCCCCTAGCAATCAGCCCCAGCATTTT. This encodes CASSGKGPPSNQPQHF. The variable domain in full, with the rest retrieved from reference TRBV9 and TRBJ1-5, is DSGVTQTPKHLITATGQRVTLRCSPRSGDLSVYWYQQSLDQGLQFLIQYYNGEERAKGNILERFSAQQFPDLHSELNLSSLELGDSALYFCASSGKGPPSNQPQHFGDGTRLSIL.

V and J are TRBV4-3 and TRBJ2-7; unclear D gene. The CDR3 contains 15 residues. The germline gives CDR1 LGHNA, CDR2 YSLEER. V was pared by 0 bases and J by 6 bases, with 15 bases between. Written as DNA, the CDR3 is TGCGCCAGCAGCCAAGAGTTGGGCCGAAGAGCCGAGCAGTACTTC. This sequence encodes CASSQELGRRAEQYF.

The gene calls are TRBV6-1 and TRBJ2-7; D remains unclear. The germline CDR1 and CDR2 sequences are MNHNS and SASEGT. Deletions cut 6 bases from V and 3 bases from J, with 3 bases between. The CDR3 is 10 residues long. The DNA for the CDR3 is TGTGCCAGCAGCCACTACGAGCAGTACTTC. Its translation is CASSHYEQYF.

The genes are TRBV7-6 and TRBJ2-5, with D tentatively TRBD1 (7 bases). The germline CDR1 and CDR2 sequences are SGHVS and FNYEAQ. V lost 4 bases, J lost 9 bases, and 18 bases lay in between. This CDR3 is built from 14 residues. The DNA of the CDR3 is TGTGCCAGCAGCTCGACAGGGATGGGGGAGGCCCAGTACTTC. Translation: CASSSTGMGEAQYF.

V gene TRBV28 combines with J gene TRBJ2-1; perhaps TRBD1 as D (5 bases). With 6 bases removed from V and 7 bases from J, the gap between germline ends came to 7 bases. CDR3 length: 11 amino acids. Germline CDR1 is MDHEN and CDR2 is SYDVKM. The CDR3: CASRQGNEQFF. As DNA, the CDR3 is TGTGCCAGCAGGCAGGGAAATGAGCAGTTCTTC.

This chain links TRBV4-3 with TRBJ2-7; D gene unclear. V was clipped by 0 bases and J by 1 base, with 13 bases between them. The CDR3 extends over 16 amino acids. Germline V gene data show CDR1 as LGHNA and CDR2 as YSLEER. The CDR3 sequence: CASSQDVLQPSYEQYF. For the CDR3, the DNA is TGCGCCAGCAGCCAAGATGTTCTGCAGCCTTCCTACGAGCAGTACTTC.

This clone came up a few times. The chain carries TRBV6-5 and TRBJ2-7; possible D gene TRBD2, 5 bases. Between the trimmed V and J ends, which lost 4 bases and 0 bases, there was a span of 10 bases. Germline CDR1 is MNHEY and CDR2 is SVGAGI. This CDR3 region has 14 residues. The DNA for the CDR3 is TGTGCCAGCAGTTCGGGGATTTACTCCTACGAGCAGTACTTC. Translation gives CASSSGIYSYEQYF.

The chain links TRBV9 to TRBJ2-5; 15 nucleotides align to TRBD2. Trimming at V came to 3 bases and at J to 3 bases, leaving 18 bases not matched to a gene. Germline V gives CDR1 SGDLS, CDR2 YYNGEE. The CDR3 has 21 amino acids. The CDR3 nucleotides are TGTGCCAGCAGCGCCTTAGGCCATGGACTAGCGGGGGGGCCAAGGGAAGAGACCCAGTACTTC. This encodes CASSALGHGLAGGPREETQYF.